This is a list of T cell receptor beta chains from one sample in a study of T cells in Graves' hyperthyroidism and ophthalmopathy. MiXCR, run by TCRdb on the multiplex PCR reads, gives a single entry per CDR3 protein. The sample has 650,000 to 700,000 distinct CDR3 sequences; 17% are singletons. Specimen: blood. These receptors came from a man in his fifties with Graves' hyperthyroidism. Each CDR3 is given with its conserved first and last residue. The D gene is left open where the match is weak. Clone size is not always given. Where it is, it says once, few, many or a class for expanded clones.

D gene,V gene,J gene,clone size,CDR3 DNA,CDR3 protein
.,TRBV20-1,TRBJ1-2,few,TGCAGTGCTAGAAATGCGCTCGGGCTTTATGGCTACACCTTC,CSARNALGLYGYTF
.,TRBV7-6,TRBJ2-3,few,TGTGCCAGCAGATCCAACCTGGGCGCATCAGATACGCAGTATTTT,CASRSNLGASDTQYF
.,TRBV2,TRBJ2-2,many,TGTGCCAGCAGTGAAACAGGGCTTAGCACCGGGGAGCTGTTTTTT,CASSETGLSTGELFF
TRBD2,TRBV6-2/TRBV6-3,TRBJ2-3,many,TGTGCCAGCAGTTCCGGACTAGCGGGAGGCCCGGTTAGGGATACGCAGTATTTT,CASSSGLAGGPVRDTQYF
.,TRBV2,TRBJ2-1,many,TGTGCCAGCAGTGAAGGTTGGGGACAGCCGGGACTAGGTGTGTATGAGCAGTTCTTC,CASSEGWGQPGLGVYEQFF
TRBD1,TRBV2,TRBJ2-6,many,TGTGCCAGCAGCCCGGGACAGGCGACTGGGGCCAACGTCCTGACTTTC,CASSPGQATGANVLTF
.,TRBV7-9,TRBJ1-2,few,TGTGCCAGCAGCTTAGGGACAGTCATCTATGGCTACACCTTC,CASSLGTVIYGYTF
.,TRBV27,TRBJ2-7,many,TGTGCCAGCAGTTTATTGGGCCCCGATGAGGAGCAGTACTTC,CASSLLGPDEEQYF
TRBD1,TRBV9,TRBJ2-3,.,TGTGCCAGCAGCGTAGGGACAGGGGGAGATACGCAGTGTTTT,CASSVGTGGDTQCF
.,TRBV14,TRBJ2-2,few,TGTGCCAGCAGCCAAGTAAGGGGAGTGACCGGGGAGCTGTTTTTT,CASSQVRGVTGELFF
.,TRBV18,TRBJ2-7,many,TGTGCCAGCTCACCTGGAGGGGGTTCCTACGAGCAGTACTTC,CASSPGGGSYEQYF
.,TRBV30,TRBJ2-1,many,TGTGCCTGGAGTGTAAGCCTTGAGAATGAGCAGTTCTTC,CAWSVSLENEQFF
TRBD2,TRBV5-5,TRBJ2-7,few,TGTGCCAGCAGCGAGAGACTAGCGGGAGGCTTGCTCGAGCAGTACTTC,CASSERLAGGLLEQYF
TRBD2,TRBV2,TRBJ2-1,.,TGTGCCAGCAGTGAAGGTTGGACTAGCGGGGATTACAATGAGCAGTTCTTC,CASSEGWTSGDYNEQFF
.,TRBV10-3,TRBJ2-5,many,TGTGCCATCAGTGTTACCTGGGCCGGTGAGACCCAGTACTTC,CAISVTWAGETQYF
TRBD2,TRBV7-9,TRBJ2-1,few,TGTGCCAGCAGCGCCGGGACTAGCGGGAGTGTTATTGAGCAGTTCTTC,CASSAGTSGSVIEQFF
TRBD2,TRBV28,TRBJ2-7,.,TGTGCCAGCAGATCCGGCGGGAGCATAGACGAGCAGTACTTC,CASRSGGSIDEQYF
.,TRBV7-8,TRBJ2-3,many,TGTGCCAGCAGCTCCCTCGGGGGAACGGATACGCAGTATTTT,CASSSLGGTDTQYF
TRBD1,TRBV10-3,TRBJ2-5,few,TGTGCCATCAGTGCTTATATCAGGACAGGCCCCCAAGGGTACCAAGAGACCCAGTACTTC,CAISAYIRTGPQGYQETQYF
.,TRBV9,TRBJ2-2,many,TGTGCCAGCAGCGTAGTCGGCACCGGGGAGCTGTTTTTT,CASSVVGTGELFF
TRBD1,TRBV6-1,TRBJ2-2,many,TGTGCCAGCTACAGGGTGGGGACAGATAACACCGGGGAGCTGTTTTTT,CASYRVGTDNTGELFF
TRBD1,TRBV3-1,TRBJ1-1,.,TGTGCCAGCAGCCAACCCACAGGGGGCAAGAACACTGAAGCTTTCTTT,CASSQPTGGKNTEAFF
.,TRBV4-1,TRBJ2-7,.,TGCGCCAGCAGCCAAGGCCCGGGCCTTGGCGAGCAGTACTTC,CASSQGPGLGEQYF
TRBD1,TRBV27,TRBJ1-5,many,TGTGCCAGCAGTTTAAGGGACAGGGCAGGGAATCAGCCCCAGCATTTT,CASSLRDRAGNQPQHF
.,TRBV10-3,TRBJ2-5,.,TGTGCCATCAGTGAGAATCGGGCAGGGGAAGAGACCCAGTACTTC,CAISENRAGEETQYF
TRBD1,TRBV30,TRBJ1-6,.,TGTGCCTCCCCGAGGACAGGGGGGAAGAATTCACCCCTCCACTTT,CASPRTGGKNSPLHF
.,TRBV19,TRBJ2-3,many,TGTGCCAGTAGTGGCTACCGGGACGGAGACACAGATACGCAGTATTTT,CASSGYRDGDTDTQYF